This TCR beta chain came from a study of persistence of HIV-infected CD4 T cells (TCRdb year 2020). In the study overall: Participants had been on suppressive ART for a median of about eight years. Proviral sequencing was used to assess clonality among infected cells, whereas TCRbeta sequencing gauged the clonality of all cells within each sorted population. Peripheral blood samples of up to roughly 180 mL were taken at multiple time points, with the exception of two participants who underwent leukapheresis at a single time point. Anti-CD3/anti-CD28 stimulation activated a higher proportion of cells, with a lower memory fraction, than antigen stimulation. CMV- and HIV-1 Gag-responding CD4+ T cells were isolated from ART-treated individuals so that antigen-driven clonal expansion of HIV-1-infected cells could be examined. The TCR cluster analysis across participants included roughly 8 participants for CMV and roughly seven participants for Gag. The paper as a whole reports these results and caveats: Within the same sorted populations, TCR oligoclonality correlated with proviral oligoclonality. Antigen-responding cells were enriched for expanded CDR3beta sequences that were degenerate, which suggests that CD4+ responses to CMV and Gag underwent convergent selection. Only a small number of individuals took part in the study, and only a limited range of antigens was tested. Because the TCR analyses were done in bulk, restricting them to just the rare CMV-responding cells that actually carried HIV-1 proviruses was not possible. TCRbeta richness in CMV- and Gag-responding cells was significantly lower than in anti-CD3/anti-CD28-responding cells; CMV-responding cells had higher oligoclonality than CD3/CD28-stimulated and Gag-responding cells.

The immunoSEQ hsTCRB assay version 4, run in survey mode, was used to sequence TCRbeta repertoires from genomic DNA. Genomic DNA was diluted to roughly 9.2 ng/uL, using up to 1 ug per sample for TCRbeta sequencing. In the paper's pipeline: Analysis of the TCRbeta data was done in ImmunoSeq Analyzer 3.0, and diversity was computed on productive nucleotide rearrangements. The improved Chao index was used to estimate lower-bound TCR diversity, and the Gini coefficient was used to estimate clonality using the Immunarch R package. Different nucleotide rearrangements encoding the same CDR3beta amino acid sequence were treated as distinct clonotypes. Differential abundance analysis found TCRbeta sequences that were significantly enriched in antigen-responding cells compared with anti-CD3/anti-CD28-activated cells. TCRs were clustered by predicted peptide-MHC specificity with GLIPH2, both within individual participants and across merged participant data sets. The table comes from immuneACCESS by way of TCRdb, which keeps in-frame sequences with V and J called. Part of the clones is missing from these tables; in studies checked, under half for an unresolved V gene and the rest for unknown reasons. From that table come the V and J calls and clone size; the DNA was used to work out D and trimming. Across this sample there are about 46,000 clones, with about nine tenths seen only once. Around 3.4% of the sample is taken by the ten largest.

The treatment or condition label on this specimen signifies: suppressive antiretroviral therapy. As a nonspecific positive control representing the CD4+ T cell repertoire, cells were stimulated with anti-CD3/anti-CD28 magnetic beads. CD4+ T cells that responded were sorted based on upregulation of both CD40 ligand and CD69. HIV-1-infected adults in whom suppressive ART had been started during chronic infection were enrolled as participants. For at least 4 years, participants had undetectable plasma HIV-1 RNA, below 50 copies/mL. To be included, a participant needed positive CMV serology and a CD4+ T cell count above 400 cells/uL. Before stimulation, PBMCs were isolated using density centrifugation and then depleted of CD8+ T cells. CD8-depleted PBMCs were stimulated for about 19 hours with anti-CD28/CD49d costimulation, CD40-blocking antibody and enfuvirtide to prevent new infections. Cell sorting was performed on a Beckman Coulter MoFlo Legacy or XDP sorter, and dead cells were excluded with propidium iodide. For samples with more than one million cells, genomic DNA was extracted with the QIAamp DNA Mini Kit, and for all other samples the Quick-DNA Microprep Kit was used.

This clone was seen a single time. Its binding antigen is unknown. Base-call qualities are not available, and no considerably larger clone is one nucleotide away. The junction shows trimming of 4 bases on V and 0 bases on J, and the gene matches do not reach 8 bases of it. The CDR3, from cysteine to phenylalanine, totals 16 residues. Only the CDR3 region is kept as DNA, spanning 48 bases read in frame from base 1. CDR1 and CDR2 are drawn from the germline V gene: MNHNS, SASEGT. This sequence originates from an adult woman with HIV who was CMV-seropositive. The receptor chain draws on TRBV6-1 and TRBJ1-1, with 7 bases aligning to TRBD1. The sample consisted of CD4+ T cells sorted from PBMCs after approximately 20-hour stimulation, taken from a patient who received antiretroviral therapy. Interpreted using the paper, the cell subset or site label stands for: CD40L+CD69+ CD4 T cells responding to anti-CD3/anti-CD28 beads, representing the overall repertoire. The DNA sequence is as follows: TGTGCCAGCAGTGCCTCCGGGACAGCGATGAACACTGAAGCTTTCTTT. The translation is CASSASGTAMNTEAFF.